This TCR beta chain was documented in a study of a mutant IDH1 vaccine in newly diagnosed glioma. Study information: Sex distribution of treated patients was approximately 62% male and roughly 38% female; mean age was around 40 years. Earlier therapy was either radiotherapy, temozolomide, or both, and most got both.

Worth noting for this clone: Its antigen is undetermined.

The time point is: baseline, week 1 (first vaccination visit). Treatment noted: pre-vaccination baseline after standard-of-care therapy. The donor cohort comprised cases of new WHO grade 3 or 4 IDH1-mutant, ATRX-lost astrocytoma. This CDR3 has 16 residues. V dropped 0 bases and J dropped 4 bases, with 15 bases sitting between them. The germline CDR1 and CDR2 sequences are MGHRA and YSYEKL. Regarding the study as a whole: Pseudoprogression seemed unlinked to shifts in top peripheral T cell clonotypes.

Only in-frame clones appear in the TCRdb table, and some are missing; sequencing was by immunoSEQ multiplex PCR. This table holds some 38,000 clones, 80% to 95% found once. This sequence originates from a young man with glioma. The rearrangement links TRBV4-1 to TRBJ1-2; perhaps TRBD1 as D (6 bases). The sequences come from PBMCs, collected from a glioma patient treated with radiotherapy, temozolomide or both. The CDR3 loop is CASSQEGTGLGYGYTF. The CDR3 DNA reads TGCGCCAGCAGCCAAGAGGGAACAGGGCTAGGCTATGGCTACACCTTC.